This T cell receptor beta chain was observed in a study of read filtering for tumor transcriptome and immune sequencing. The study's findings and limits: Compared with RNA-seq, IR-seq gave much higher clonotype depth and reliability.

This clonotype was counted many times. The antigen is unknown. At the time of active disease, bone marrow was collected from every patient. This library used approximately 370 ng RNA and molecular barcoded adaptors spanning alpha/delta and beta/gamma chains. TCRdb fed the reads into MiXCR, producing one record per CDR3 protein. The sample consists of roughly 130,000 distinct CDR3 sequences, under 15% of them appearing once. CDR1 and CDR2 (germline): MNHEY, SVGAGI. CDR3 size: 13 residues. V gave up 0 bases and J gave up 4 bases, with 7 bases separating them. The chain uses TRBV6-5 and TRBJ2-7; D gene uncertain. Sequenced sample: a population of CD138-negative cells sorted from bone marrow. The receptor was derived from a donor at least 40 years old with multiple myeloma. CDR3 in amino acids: CASSYSPFYEQYF. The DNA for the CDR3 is TGTGCCAGCAGTTACTCCCCTTTTTACGAGCAGTACTTC.